A selection of T cell receptor beta chains follows, all from one sample in a study of blood T cells in healthy people across ages. Each CDR3 protein gets one entry after TCRdb re-called the 5' RACE reads with MiXCR. This table holds 1,100,000 or so distinct CDR3 sequences, 40% to 55% found once. The specimen was blood. The source of these receptors is a woman in her fifties or sixties in good health. Each CDR3 is given with its conserved first and last residue. D genes are given only for firm matches. Size is omitted from some rows. Given values are once, few, many or a class for expanded clones.

j_gene | len | d_gene | v_gene | abundance | CDR3nt | CDR3aa
TRBJ1-1 | 15 | NA | TRBV7-8 | once | TGCGCCAGCAGCCTGCCGGGACACAAGAACACTGAAGCTTTCTTT | CASSLPGHKNTEAFF
TRBJ2-5 | 12 | TRBD1 | TRBV29-1 | few | TGCAGCGTTTCCCGAGGGACAGCCTCGAAGTACTTC | CSVSRGTASKYF
TRBJ2-7 | 18 | TRBD2 | TRBV11-2 | NA | TGTGCCAGCAGCTTAGATAACCGGTTGGCTAGCGGTTCCTACGAGCAGTACTTC | CASSLDNRLASGSYEQYF
TRBJ2-3 | 15 | TRBD2 | TRBV6-2/TRBV6-3 | few | TGTGCCAGCAGTTCACTAGCGGCCTTCACAGATACGCAGTATTTT | CASSSLAAFTDTQYF
TRBJ2-5 | 17 | TRBD2 | TRBV6-2/TRBV6-3 | NA | TGTGCCAGCAGTTACCTGGCGGGAGGGCCGAAGGACAATGAGCAGTACTTC | CASSYLAGGPKDNEQYF
TRBJ2-1 | 17 | TRBD1 | TRBV12-3/TRBV12-4 | few | TGTGCCAGCAGCTCTCCAATAGGACAGGGGGTGGGCAATGAGCAGTTCTTC | CASSSPIGQGVGNEQFF
TRBJ2-5 | 15 | TRBD1 | TRBV5-1 | NA | TGCGCCAGCAGCAAGACAGGGCAATACCAAGAGACCCAGTACTTC | CASSKTGQYQETQYF
TRBJ1-2 | 17 | NA | TRBV5-5 | NA | TGTGCCAGCAGCTTGGCCACCTGGGAACGGGTTGGATATGGCTACACCTTC | CASSLATWERVGYGYTF
TRBJ1-1 | 9 | NA | TRBV7-8 | NA | TGTGCCACCCAGGAGGAAGCTTTCTTT | CATQEEAFF
TRBJ2-4 | 15 | NA | TRBV6-6 | NA | TGTGCCGGCAGACCCCCAGGGGCGCAGGTAGGGGAGCAGTACTTC | CAGRPPGAQVGEQYF
TRBJ2-7 | 15 | TRBD2 | TRBV20-1 | NA | TGCAGTGCTAGAGCTAGCGGGAGATCGGGCTCCGAGCAGTACTTC | CSARASGRSGSEQYF
TRBJ2-5 | 13 | NA | TRBV15 | NA | TGTGCCACCAGCAGAGTCAGTCAGGGGACCCAGTACTTC | CATSRVSQGTQYF
TRBJ2-7 | 14 | NA | TRBV3-1 | few | TGTGCCAGCAGGGGTAGGATCTCCTACAATGAGCAGTACTTC | CASRGRISYNEQYF
TRBJ2-5 | 17 | NA | TRBV14 | few | TGTGCCAGCAGCCAAGATTGGGGGCAGGGACGTTCAGGAGAGCAGTACTTC | CASSQDWGQGRSGEQYF
TRBJ2-7 | 13 | NA | TRBV24-1 | NA | TGTGCCACCAGTGACCCCTTCTCCTACGAGCAGTACTTC | CATSDPFSYEQYF
TRBJ2-1 | 15 | TRBD2 | TRBV20-1 | NA | TGCAGTGCTCACGTCTCCGGGAGGGCGAGGAATGAGCAGTTCTTC | CSAHVSGRARNEQFF